Shown below are 5 T cell receptor beta chains from a single sample sequenced in a study of shared clonotypes between healthy human individuals. Data came from immunoSEQ multiplex PCR; TCRdb stores just in-frame clones and leaves some out. Of some 2.4 million clones listed, roughly 93% are singletons. The sequenced sample was naive CD4+ T cells from PBMCs. Subset here: CD45RA+ positively selected. The receptor source for this set is a young man in good health. Some clones in this sample may be carry-over from other donors' samples.

As to this clone: Other nucleotide sequences in the sample specify the same CDR3. The chain has TRBV9 and TRBJ1-5; D is possibly TRBD1 (5 bases). The germline V gene has CDR1 SGDLS and CDR2 YYNGEE. The CDR3 spans 15 residues. Trimming removed 0 bases from V and 1 base from J, with 8 bases in between. The CDR3, as DNA: TGTGCCAGCAGCGTAGGGAAGGGGAGCAATCAGCCCCAGCATTTT. It codes for CASSVGKGSNQPQHF.

On this clone: The sample has other DNA sequences that encode this CDR3 too. The chain couples TRBV5-1 to TRBJ1-2; D not resolved. The CDR3 is made up of 16 amino acids. V lost 5 bases to trimming and J lost 5 bases, with 22 bases between them. Germline loops: CDR1 SGHRS, CDR2 YFSETQ. The CDR3 protein is CASSLAEGAGGYGYTF. CDR3 sequence (DNA): TGCGCCAGCAGTCTCGCCGAGGGTGCCGGAGGTTATGGCTACACCTTC.

This chain links TRBV5-4 with TRBJ1-4; TRBD1 is a possible D gene (6 bases). The CDR3 totals 14 residues. V gave up 6 bases and J gave up 1 base, with 10 bases separating them. Germline CDR1 and CDR2: SGHNT and YYREEE (reference sequence). The CDR3 loop reads CASISGVTNEKLFF. As DNA, the CDR3 is TGTGCCAGCATCTCAGGGGTAACTAATGAAAAACTGTTTTTT.

V gene TRBV4-3 combines with J gene TRBJ2-5; D is uncertain. The CDR3 has 15 amino acids. Looked up from germline, CDR1 is LGHNA and CDR2 is YSLEER. Trimming removed 0 bases from V and 5 bases from J, with 13 bases in between. The DNA for the CDR3 is TGCGCCAGCAGCCAAGAGGGTCGCAGTTACGAGACCCAGTACTTC. Translating gives CASSQEGRSYETQYF.

The CDR3 is CAEFCRGAPYSNQPQHF. As DNA, the CDR3 is TGTGCCGAATTCTGTCGGGGGGCCCCCTATAGCAATCAGCCCCAGCATTTT. The chain recombines TRBV6-4 with TRBJ1-5; a weak D match, TRBD1 (6 bases). Trimming removed 11 bases at V and 0 bases at J, with 23 bases between. CDR1 is MRHNA, CDR2 SNTAGT, per germline. The CDR3 totals 17 residues.